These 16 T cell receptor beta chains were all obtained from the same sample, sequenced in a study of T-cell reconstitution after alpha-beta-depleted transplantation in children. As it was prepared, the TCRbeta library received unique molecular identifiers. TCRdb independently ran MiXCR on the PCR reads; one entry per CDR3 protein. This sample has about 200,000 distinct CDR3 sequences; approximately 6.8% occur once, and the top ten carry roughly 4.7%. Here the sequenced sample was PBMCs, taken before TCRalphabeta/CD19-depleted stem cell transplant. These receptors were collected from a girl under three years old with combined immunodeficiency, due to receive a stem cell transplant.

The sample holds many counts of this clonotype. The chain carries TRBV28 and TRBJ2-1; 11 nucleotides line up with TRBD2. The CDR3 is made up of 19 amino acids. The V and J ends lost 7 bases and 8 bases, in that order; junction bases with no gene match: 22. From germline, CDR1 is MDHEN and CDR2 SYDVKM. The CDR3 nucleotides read TGTGCCAGCACCCAAGGGATAGCGGGAGGGAGGTTTGGTATCGATGAGCAGTTCTTC. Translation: CASTQGIAGGRFGIDEQFF.

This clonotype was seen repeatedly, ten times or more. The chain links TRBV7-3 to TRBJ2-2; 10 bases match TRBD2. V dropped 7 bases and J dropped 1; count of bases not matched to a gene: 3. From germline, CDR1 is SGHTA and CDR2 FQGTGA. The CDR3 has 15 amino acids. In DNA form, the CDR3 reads TGTGCCAGCACACCTAGCGGGGGGAACACCGGGGAGCTGTTTTTT. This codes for CASTPSGGNTGELFF.

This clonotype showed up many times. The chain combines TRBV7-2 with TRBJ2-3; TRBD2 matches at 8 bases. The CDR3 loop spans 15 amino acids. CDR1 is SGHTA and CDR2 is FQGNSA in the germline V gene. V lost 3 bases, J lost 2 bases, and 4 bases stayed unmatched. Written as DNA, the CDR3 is TGTGCCAGCAGCTTGCTAGCGGGCTACACAGATACGCAGTATTTT. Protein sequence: CASSLLAGYTDTQYF.

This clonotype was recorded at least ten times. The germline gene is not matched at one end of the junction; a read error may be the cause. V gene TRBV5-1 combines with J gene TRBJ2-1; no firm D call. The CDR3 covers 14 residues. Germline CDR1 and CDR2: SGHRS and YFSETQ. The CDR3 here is CASSLEASYNEQFF. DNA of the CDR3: TGTGCCAGCAGCTTAGAAGCCAGCTACAATGAGCAGTTCTTC.

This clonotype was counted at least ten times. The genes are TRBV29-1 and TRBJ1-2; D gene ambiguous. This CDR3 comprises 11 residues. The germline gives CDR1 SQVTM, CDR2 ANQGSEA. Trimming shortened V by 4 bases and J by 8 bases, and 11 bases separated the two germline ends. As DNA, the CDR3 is TGCAGCGTTGTATCAGAAAGGGGCTACACCTTC. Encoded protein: CSVVSERGYTF.

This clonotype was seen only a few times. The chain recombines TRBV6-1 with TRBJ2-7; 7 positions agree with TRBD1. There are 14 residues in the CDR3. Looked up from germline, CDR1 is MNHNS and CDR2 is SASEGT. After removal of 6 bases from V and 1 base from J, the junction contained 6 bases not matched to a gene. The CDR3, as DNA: TGTGCCAGCAGGGACAGGTGGTCTTCCTACGAGCAGTACTTC. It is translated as CASRDRWSSYEQYF.

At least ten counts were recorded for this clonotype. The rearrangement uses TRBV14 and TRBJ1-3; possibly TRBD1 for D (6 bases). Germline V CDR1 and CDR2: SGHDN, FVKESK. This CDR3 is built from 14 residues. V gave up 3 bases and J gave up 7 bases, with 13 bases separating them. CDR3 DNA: TGTGCCAGCAGCCAGCAGGGGAAACCGAACACCATATATTTT. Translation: CASSQQGKPNTIYF.

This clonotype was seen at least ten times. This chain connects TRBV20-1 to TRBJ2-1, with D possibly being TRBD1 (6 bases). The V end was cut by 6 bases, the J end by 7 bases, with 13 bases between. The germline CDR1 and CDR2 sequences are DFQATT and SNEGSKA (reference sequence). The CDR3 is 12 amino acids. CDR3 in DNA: TGCAGTGCGATGACAGGTTGGAATGAGCAGTTCTTC. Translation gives CSAMTGWNEQFF.

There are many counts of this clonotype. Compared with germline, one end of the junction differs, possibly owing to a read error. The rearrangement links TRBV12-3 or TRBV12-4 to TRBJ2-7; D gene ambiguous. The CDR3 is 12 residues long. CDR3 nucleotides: TGTGCCAGCAGCTTAGACCCCTACGAGCAGTACTTC. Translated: CASSLDPYEQYF.

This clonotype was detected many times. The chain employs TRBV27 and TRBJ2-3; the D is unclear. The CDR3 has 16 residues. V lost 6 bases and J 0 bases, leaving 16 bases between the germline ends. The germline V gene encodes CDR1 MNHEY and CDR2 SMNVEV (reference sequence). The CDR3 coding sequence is TGTGCCAGCAGCCCCGCGATGGTACCTAGCACAGATACGCAGTATTTT. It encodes CASSPAMVPSTDTQYF.

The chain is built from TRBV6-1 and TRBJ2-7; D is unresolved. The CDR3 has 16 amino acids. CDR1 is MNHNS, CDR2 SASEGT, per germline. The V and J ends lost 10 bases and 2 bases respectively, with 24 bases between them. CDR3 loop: CATLPDVGSTPYEQYF. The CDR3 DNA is TGTGCCACCCTACCTGACGTTGGGTCGACCCCCTACGAGCAGTACTTC.

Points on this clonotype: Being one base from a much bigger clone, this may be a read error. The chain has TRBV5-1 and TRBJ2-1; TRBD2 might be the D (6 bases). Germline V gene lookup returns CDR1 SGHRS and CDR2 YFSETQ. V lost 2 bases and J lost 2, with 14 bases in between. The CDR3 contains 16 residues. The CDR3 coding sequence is TGCGCCAGCAGCTTCATCGGGAGAGAAACCTACAATGAGCAGTTCTTC. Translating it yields CASSFIGRETYNEQFF.

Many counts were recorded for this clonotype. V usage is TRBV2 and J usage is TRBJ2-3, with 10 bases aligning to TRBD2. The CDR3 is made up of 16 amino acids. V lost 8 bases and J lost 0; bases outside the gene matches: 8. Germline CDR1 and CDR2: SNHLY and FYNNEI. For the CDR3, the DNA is TGTGCCAGCGACCTAGCGGGGGAGCCGAGCACAGATACGCAGTATTTT. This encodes CASDLAGEPSTDTQYF. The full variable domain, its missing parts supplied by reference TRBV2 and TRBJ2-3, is EPEVTQTPSHQVTQMGQEVILRCVPISNHLYFYWYRQILGQKVEFLVSFYNNEISEKSEIFDDQFSVERPDGSNFTLKIRSTKLEDSAMYFCASDLAGEPSTDTQYFGPGTRLTVL.

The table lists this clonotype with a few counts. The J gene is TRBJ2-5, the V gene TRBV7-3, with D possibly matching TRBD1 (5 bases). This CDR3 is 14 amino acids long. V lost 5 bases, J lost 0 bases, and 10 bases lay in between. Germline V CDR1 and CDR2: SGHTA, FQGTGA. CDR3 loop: CASSPPTDQETQYF. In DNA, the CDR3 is TGTGCCAGCAGCCCCCCGACAGACCAAGAGACCCAGTACTTC. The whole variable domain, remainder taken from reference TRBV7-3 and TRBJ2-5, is GAGVSQTPSNKVTEKGKYVELRCDPISGHTALYWYRQSLGQGPEFLIYFQGTGAADDSGLPNDRFFAVRPEGSVSTLKIQRTERGDSAVYLCASSPPTDQETQYFGPGTRLLVL.

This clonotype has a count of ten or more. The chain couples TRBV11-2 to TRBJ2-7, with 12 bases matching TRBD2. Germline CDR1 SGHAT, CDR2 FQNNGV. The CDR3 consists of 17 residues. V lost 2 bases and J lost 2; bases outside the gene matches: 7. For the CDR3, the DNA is TGTGCCAGCAGCTTAATACTAGCGGGGGGATGGACCTACGAGCAGTACTTC. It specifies CASSLILAGGWTYEQYF.

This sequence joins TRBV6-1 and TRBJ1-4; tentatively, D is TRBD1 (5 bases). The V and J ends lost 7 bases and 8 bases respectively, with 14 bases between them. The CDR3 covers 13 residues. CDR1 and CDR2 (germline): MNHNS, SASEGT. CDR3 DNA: TGTGCCAGCATGGCTCGGGGGAAGGAAAAACTGTTTTTT. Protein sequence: CASMARGKEKLFF.